This T cell receptor beta chain comes out of a study of identical twins. This clonotype occurred many times. The antigen is undetermined. MiXCR, applied by TCRdb to the 5' RACE reads, yields one record per CDR3 protein. The sample has 750,000 to 950,000 distinct CDR3 sequences; approximately 13% are singletons. Findings of the study overall: Among out-of-frame alpha sequences shared by twins, low generation probability occurred in excess. Modelling approaches yielded underestimates of out-of-frame TCR alpha sharing between monozygotic twins.

Trimming stripped 5 bases from V and 3 bases from J, with 11 bases between. CDR1 is SEHNR, CDR2 FQNEAQ, per germline (reference sequence). The CDR3 is 13 residues long. These data also featured in a second study, about yellow fever vaccine responses in identical twins.

Sequencing was performed on PBMCs. This TCR derives from a woman aged 18-35 years in good health. This chain connects TRBV7-9 to TRBJ2-7; D tentatively fits TRBD1 or TRBD2 (5 bases each). This chain's CDR3 is CASSPAGGYEQYF. In DNA, the CDR3 is TGTGCCAGCAGCCCGGCTGGGGGCTACGAGCAGTACTTC.